Listed below are T cell receptor beta chains from one sample, sequenced in a study of blood T cell repertoires in COVID-19. The repertoire was sequenced with immunoSEQ multiplex PCR; TCRdb's copy has only in-frame clones and lacks some. The data contain approximately 470,000 clones, about 90% of them seen just once; the ten biggest clones take up 0.7%. Specimen: PBMCs or T cells enriched from blood (not recorded which). The receptors come from a young woman who had recovered from COVID-19. CDR3s include the opening cysteine and the closing phenylalanine or tryptophan. D genes are given only for firm matches. Clone size is not always given. Where it is, it says once, few, many or a class for expanded clones.

v_gene,j_gene,d_gene,abundance,CDR3nt,CDR3aa
TRBV27,TRBJ2-1,TRBD2,-,TGTGCCAGCAGTTGGACTAGCGGGGGGGCCAGTGAGCAGTTCTTC,CASSWTSGGASEQFF
TRBV19,TRBJ2-3,TRBD2,-,TGTGCCAGTCGACTAGCGGCTGGCACAGATACGCAGTATTTT,CASRLAAGTDTQYF
TRBV4-1,TRBJ1-4,-,-,TGCGCCAGCAGCCCGGGATGGGGGGCTAATGAAAAACTGTTTTTT,CASSPGWGANEKLFF
TRBV7-3,TRBJ2-1,TRBD2,-,TGTGCCAGCAGCAGTAGCGGGGGGACCCCGGAGGATGAGCAGTTCTTC,CASSSSGGTPEDEQFF
TRBV6-5,TRBJ1-1,-,once,TGTGCCAGCAGCCCAACAAGGAACACTGAAGCTTTCTTT,CASSPTRNTEAFF
TRBV11-2,TRBJ1-2,-,-,TGTGCCAGCAGGCCGGGTAGAGACTATGGCTACACCTTC,CASRPGRDYGYTF
TRBV3-1/TRBV3-2,TRBJ1-1,-,-,TGTGCCAGCAGCCTCGGGAGGGACACTGAAGCTTTCTTT,CASSLGRDTEAFF
TRBV3-1/TRBV3-2,TRBJ2-7,TRBD2,-,TGTGCCAGTAGAAGGGGAGGGGACGAGCAGTACTTC,CASRRGGDEQYF
TRBV5-6,TRBJ1-6,TRBD1,-,TGTGCCAGCAGCCTGACAGGACAGGGGCTAGGTTATTCACCCCTCCACTTT,CASSLTGQGLGYSPLHF
TRBV30,TRBJ1-1,-,-,TGTGCCTGGAGTATGGGGAGAAACACTGAAGCTTTCTTT,CAWSMGRNTEAFF
TRBV6-5,TRBJ2-7,TRBD1,-,TGTGCCAGCAGTTACTCTGGGCAGGGGGCAGCGTACGAGCAGTACTTC,CASSYSGQGAAYEQYF
TRBV21-1,TRBJ1-5,-,-,TGTGCCAGCAGCAAGAGAGAAAGGGGTAAGCAGCCCCAGCATTTT,CASSKRERGKQPQHF
TRBV6-1,TRBJ2-3,-,-,TGTGCCAGCAGTGAAATCCTGGACGGGGGAACGCAGTATTTT,CASSEILDGGTQYF
TRBV5-1,TRBJ2-5,-,few,TGCGCCAGCAGCTTGGACGGGGATCAAGAGACCCAGTACTTC,CASSLDGDQETQYF
TRBV24-1,TRBJ2-1,TRBD2,-,TGTGCCACCAGTGAGGAATTTGCTAGCGGGTATCAGTTCTTC,CATSEEFASGYQFF
TRBV27,TRBJ1-1,-,-,TGTGCCAGCAGTTTCTCTGGGGGAGGGACTGAAGCTTTCTTT,CASSFSGGGTEAFF
TRBV4-1,TRBJ2-5,-,few,TGCGCCAGCAGCCCGACTAGTGGGCAAGAGACCCAGTACTTC,CASSPTSGQETQYF
TRBV5-4,TRBJ2-4,TRBD1,-,TGTGCCAGCAGCTTGGGAGGGGGCGCAGACATTCAGTACTTC,CASSLGGGADIQYF
TRBV6-5,TRBJ2-1,TRBD1,-,TGTGCCAGCCGAGGACAGGGGGCGGGGCAGTTCTTC,CASRGQGAGQFF
TRBV30,TRBJ2-5,-,-,TGTGCCTGGAGTGTGGGGGGGGCGGTGGAGACCCAGTACTTC,CAWSVGGAVETQYF
TRBV4-1,TRBJ1-2,-,-,TGCGCCAGCAGCCAAGAGGACATCCTCTATGGCTACACCTTC,CASSQEDILYGYTF
TRBV19,TRBJ2-2,-,-,TGTGCCAGTAATTGGCGGGATGGCGGGGAGCTGTTTTTT,CASNWRDGGELFF
TRBV9,TRBJ1-1,-,-,TGTGCCAGCAGCGTGGGGGGATACACTGAAGCTTTCTTT,CASSVGGYTEAFF